Sequencing of this TCR beta chain was carried out in a study of cytomegalovirus exposure and HLA in healthy donors. Overall study findings and caveats: The study had only CMV serostatus as immune exposure information.

60 Vbeta and 13 Jbeta primers were used in PCR. Sequenced by immunoSEQ multiplex PCR; TCRdb stores in-frame clones only, minus some. The table lists 150,000 or so clones, 80% of them singletons, with just over 4.5% in the top ten. For this clone: Its antigen is not identified.

What was sequenced was PBMCs. The TCR comes from a woman aged 45-60 years in good health and CMV-seropositive.

CDR3 residues: CATSRGLLAESTDTQYF. CDR3 in DNA: TGTGCCACCAGCAGAGGATTACTAGCGGAAAGCACAGATACGCAGTATTTT. V is TRBV15 and J is TRBJ2-3; 8 positions match TRBD2. The length of the CDR3 is 17 residues. Germline CDR1 and CDR2: LNHNV and YYDKDF (reference sequence). V shed 1 base, J shed 0 bases, and the junction held 6 bases outside the gene matches.